The 7 T cell receptor beta chains below come from one sample, sequenced in a study of blood T cells in healthy people across ages. A sample-barcoded 5' primer and a J-beta primer mix were used in a second PCR of roughly 6 to 11 cycles. Using its own MiXCR run on the 5' RACE reads, TCRdb lists one record per CDR3 protein. The table has 750,000 to 850,000 distinct CDR3 sequences, 20% to 25% seen once. The same sample was also used in a study of T cells of mothers and their children.

The specimen was blood. The origin of the receptors is a boy younger than 18 in good health.

A few counts support this clonotype. This rearrangement joins TRBV20-1 to TRBJ2-5; 7 bases line up with TRBD1. The end of the DNA fits TRBJ2-7 better, so the J call may be wrong. From germline, CDR1 is DFQATT and CDR2 SNEGSKA (reference sequence). This CDR3 contains 14 residues. DNA of the CDR3: TGCAGTGCAGAAAACCGGGACAGTCCCTACGAGCAGTACTTC. This encodes CSAENRDSPYEQYF.

The sample holds a few counts of this clonotype. The chain couples TRBV12-5 to TRBJ2-4; a possible D gene is TRBD2 (5 bases). The V and J ends lost 0 bases and 7 bases respectively, with 10 bases between them. The CDR3 spans 14 residues. Germline CDR1 reads LGHNT; CDR2 reads FRNRAP. The DNA of the CDR3 is TGTGCTAGTGGTTTGGTACGAGGGATGAACATTCAGTACTTC. Translating gives CASGLVRGMNIQYF.

Concerning this clonotype: A read error may account for a junction end that differs from germline. The chain carries TRBV4-3 and TRBJ1-1, with 9 bases matching TRBD1. This CDR3 region has 15 residues. The germline V gene encodes CDR1 LGHNA and CDR2 YSLEER. The CDR3 is CASSQDRGMNTEAFF. CDR3 coding DNA: TGTGCCAGCAGTCAAGACAGGGGGATGAACACTGAAGCTTTCTTT.

This clonotype has more than one count but fewer than ten. Compared with germline, one end of the junction differs, possibly owing to a read error. V is TRBV5-1 and J is TRBJ1-4; weak D call: TRBD1 (5 bases). Germline V gene data show CDR1 as SGHRS and CDR2 as YFSETQ. The CDR3 length is 14 residues. The CDR3 DNA is TGCGCCAGCAGCTTTCAGGGCGTCGATGAAAAACTGCTTTTT. Translating it yields CASSFQGVDEKLLF.

This rearrangement joins TRBV6-5 to TRBJ2-4, with TRBD2 as a possible D gene (5 bases). CDR1 MNHEY and CDR2 SVGAGI come from the germline V gene. This CDR3 spans 15 amino acids. V gave up 7 bases and J gave up 0 bases, with 13 bases separating them. The CDR3 region is CASTIRGLAKNIQYF. DNA for the CDR3: TGTGCCAGCACCATCCGAGGGCTAGCCAAAAACATTCAGTACTTC.

This clonotype was detected only a few times. This chain connects TRBV21-1 to TRBJ2-3; the table assigns TRBD2, which was not confirmed against the DNA. TRBV21-1 is a recognized pseudogene. The CDR3 sequence is 17 residues long. The CDR3 nucleotides are TGTGCCAGCAGCAAAGAGGTAGCGGGGGGGCCTAGAGATACGCAGTATTTT. Protein: CASSKEVAGGPRDTQYF.

The V gene is TRBV20-1, the J gene TRBJ2-7; D is possibly TRBD1 (5 bases). The germline V and J ends were trimmed by 0 bases and 2 bases, with 23 bases remaining between them. Germline CDR1 reads DFQATT; CDR2 reads SNEGSKA (reference sequence). This CDR3 has 18 amino acids. The CDR3 DNA is TGCAGTGCTAGAGATTGGGAAGGGGCTGGCTCTACTACCTACGAGCAGTACTTC. It codes for CSARDWEGAGSTTYEQYF.